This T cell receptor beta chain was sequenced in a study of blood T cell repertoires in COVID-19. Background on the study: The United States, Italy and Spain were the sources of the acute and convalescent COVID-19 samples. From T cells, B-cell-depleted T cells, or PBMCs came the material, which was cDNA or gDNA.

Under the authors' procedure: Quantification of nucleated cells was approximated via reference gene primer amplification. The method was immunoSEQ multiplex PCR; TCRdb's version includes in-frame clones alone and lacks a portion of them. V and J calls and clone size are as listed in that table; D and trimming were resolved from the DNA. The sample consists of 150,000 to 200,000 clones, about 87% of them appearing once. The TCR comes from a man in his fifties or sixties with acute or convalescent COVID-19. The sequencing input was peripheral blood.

The CDR3 reads CASNRGHGQPQHF. Here the CDR3 DNA reads TGTGCTAGTAACAGGGGGCATGGTCAGCCCCAGCATTTT. J is TRBJ1-5 and V is TRBV12-5; 9 bases match TRBD1. The CDR3 totals 13 residues. The J segment lost 6 bases and the V segment lost 8 bases, leaving 5 bases of the junction unmatched. Germline values: CDR1 LGHNT, CDR2 FRNRAP. Using reference TRBV12-5 and TRBJ1-5 for the parts outside the CDR3, the full variable domain is DARVTQTPRHKVTEMGQEVTMRCQPILGHNTVFWYRQTMMQGLELLAYFRNRAPLDDSGMPKDRFSAEMPDATLATLKIQPSEPRDSAVYFCASNRGHGQPQHFGDGTRLSIL.